A single sample is the source of the 32 T cell receptor beta chains below, sequenced in a study of blood T cell repertoires in COVID-19. Clones were read by immunoSEQ multiplex PCR, and TCRdb kept only the in-frame ones, dropping some. The table lists approximately 200,000 clones, approximately 85% of them singletons. The specimen sequenced was peripheral blood. Receptor source: a man aged 50 to 60 who had recovered from COVID-19.

The CDR3 sequence: CSARTGAGNTIYF. CDR3 nucleotides: TGCAGCGCCCGGACAGGGGCTGGAAACACCATATATTTT. This sequence joins TRBV29-1 and TRBJ1-3; 9 nucleotides agree with TRBD1. The CDR3 is 13 amino acids. Germline lookup yields CDR1 SQVTM and CDR2 ANQGSEA. Unmatched junction bases numbered 3, after V lost 7 bases and J lost 2 bases. The full variable domain, its missing parts supplied by reference TRBV29-1 and TRBJ1-3, is SAVISQKPSRDICQRGTSLTIQCQVDSQVTMMFWYRQQPGQSLTLIATANQGSEATYESGFVIDKFPISRPNLTFSTLTVSNMSPEDSSIYLCSARTGAGNTIYFGEGSWLTVV.

In this sample, this clone turned up a few times. The chain recombines TRBV20-1 with TRBJ2-7, with TRBD2 matching over 8 bases. This CDR3 region has 11 residues. Germline CDR1 and CDR2: DFQATT and SNEGSKA (reference sequence). Germline trimming cut 5 bases from V and 3 bases from J; bases unmatched to any gene: 0. As DNA, the CDR3 is TGCAGTGCTGGGACTAGCTACGAGCAGTACTTC. It codes for CSAGTSYEQYF.

The chain carries TRBV7-2 and TRBJ1-2; D ambiguous. CDR3 length: 15 residues. V shed 2 bases and J shed 4 bases, with 14 bases lying between them. Germline lookup yields CDR1 SGHTA and CDR2 FQGNSA. The CDR3 DNA sequence: TGTGCCAGCAGCTTACGTATCCAGAACCTCTATGGCTACACCTTC. Its protein product is CASSLRIQNLYGYTF.

The CDR3: CAWAAGTSGHNEQFF. In DNA, the CDR3 is TGTGCCTGGGCCGCCGGGACTAGCGGCCACAATGAGCAGTTCTTC. This chain uses TRBV30 with TRBJ2-1, with 11 positions matching TRBD2. With V trimmed by 5 bases and J by 5 bases, 8 bases remained unmatched. Germline CDR1 GTSNPN, CDR2 SVGIG (reference sequence). The CDR3 length is 15 residues.

The V call is TRBV15, the J call TRBJ1-1; D is ambiguous. Germline assignment: CDR1 LNHNV and CDR2 YYDKDF (reference sequence). Trimming shortened V by 3 bases and J by 1 base, and 9 bases separated the two germline ends. The CDR3 runs 14 residues. The CDR3: CATSRGGWNTEAFF. In DNA form, the CDR3 reads TGTGCCACCAGCAGGGGAGGATGGAACACTGAAGCTTTCTTT.

The DNA for the CDR3 is TGTGCCAGCAGCTTAGCCGTGTTGGCAGGGCAGAACACCGGGGAGCTGTTTTTT. Protein: CASSLAVLAGQNTGELFF. V and J are TRBV7-8 and TRBJ2-2; possibly TRBD1 for D (5 bases). CDR3 length: 18 residues. Looked up from germline, CDR1 is SGHVS and CDR2 is FQNEAQ. V shed 0 bases and J shed 1 base, with 15 bases lying between them.

The chain employs TRBV10-1 and TRBJ2-7, with a tentative D call TRBD1 (6 bases). Trimming took 6 bases from V and 1 from J, leaving 13 bases between them. The CDR3 runs to 14 residues. Germline values: CDR1 WNHNN, CDR2 SYGVQD (reference sequence). CDR3 bases: TGCGCCAGCAGCCCCAACAGGGTTTCCTACGAGCAGTACTTC. This gives the protein CASSPNRVSYEQYF.

The chain combines TRBV6-6 with TRBJ2-1; D perhaps matches TRBD1 (5 bases). Trimming pared 6 bases from V and 12 bases from J, leaving 9 bases between. The CDR3 runs to 10 residues. Germline V gene lookup returns CDR1 MNHNY and CDR2 SVGAGI (reference sequence). This CDR3 is CASRNQGQFF. The CDR3 DNA follows: TGTGCCAGCAGAAATCAGGGGCAGTTCTTC.

This clone has just a few counts. V gene TRBV6-6 combines with J gene TRBJ2-2, with 9 bases lining up with TRBD2. Germline CDR1 and CDR2: MNHNY and SVGAGI (reference sequence). Unmatched junction bases numbered 7, after V lost 5 bases and J lost 0 bases. The CDR3 extends over 17 amino acids. CDR3 region: CASSHRTSVANTGELFF. As DNA, the CDR3 is TGTGCCAGCAGTCACAGGACTAGCGTCGCGAACACCGGGGAGCTGTTTTTT.

V and J are TRBV6-5 and TRBJ2-1; 9 nucleotides align to TRBD1. Germline values: CDR1 MNHEY, CDR2 SVGAGI. The CDR3 sequence is 15 residues long. V lost 6 bases to trimming and J lost 3 bases; unmatched junction nucleotides: 6. CDR3 DNA: TGTGCCAGCAGCCGGGGACAGGGTAGCTACAATGAGCAGTTCTTC. It encodes CASSRGQGSYNEQFF.

This clone showed up just a few times. This sequence joins TRBV5-5 and TRBJ2-7, with 8 bases lining up with TRBD2. There are 14 residues in the CDR3. J gave up 0 bases and V 4 bases, and 3 bases lay outside the gene matches. CDR1 is SGHKS, CDR2 YYEKEE, per germline (reference sequence). The CDR3 spells CASSATSGSYEQYF. As DNA, the CDR3 is TGTGCCAGCAGCGCAACTAGCGGCTCCTACGAGCAGTACTTC.

The rearrangement uses TRBV15 and TRBJ2-5; D may be TRBD2 (5 bases). The CDR3 loop spans 14 amino acids. CDR1 is LNHNV, CDR2 YYDKDF, per germline (reference sequence). Trimming pared 1 base from V and 7 bases from J, leaving 13 bases between. The CDR3 reads CATSRASPVGTQYF. CDR3 bases: TGTGCCACCAGCAGAGCTAGCCCCGTAGGGACCCAGTACTTC. Complete variable domain (other parts from reference TRBV15 and TRBJ2-5): DAMVIQNPRYQVTQFGKPVTLSCSQTLNHNVMYWYQQKSSQAPKLLFHYYDKDFNNEADTPDNFQSRRPNTSFCFLDIRSPGLGDTAMYLCATSRASPVGTQYFGPGTRLLVL.

This rearrangement joins TRBV28 to TRBJ1-2; no definite D call. The CDR3 is made up of 14 amino acids. CDR1 and CDR2 from the germline V gene are MDHEN and SYDVKM. Trimming left V 6 bases short and J 2 bases short, with 13 bases between. CDR3 protein: CASSTGGKNYGYTF. The CDR3 coding sequence is TGTGCCAGCAGCACCGGCGGAAAGAACTATGGCTACACCTTC.

The sample holds one count of this clone. The chain carries TRBV18 and TRBJ1-2; 8 bases agree with TRBD1. Germline CDR1 reads KGHSH; CDR2 reads LQKENI. The length of the CDR3 is 14 residues. Losses at the gene ends were 4 bases for V and 6 bases for J; bases not matched to a gene: 7. Here the CDR3 DNA reads TGTGCCAGCTCACGCTATTTGGACAGGGATGGCTACACCTTC. It yields the protein CASSRYLDRDGYTF.

The count of this clone is one. The rearrangement joins TRBV19 to TRBJ1-3; D is unclear. The CDR3 is 13 amino acids. Germline values: CDR1 LNHDA, CDR2 SQIVND (reference sequence). Trimming stripped 8 bases from V and 4 bases from J, with 12 bases between. The CDR3 coding sequence is TGTGCCAGTGCACAGAGCAGGGGAAACACCATATATTTT. It encodes CASAQSRGNTIYF.

The chain is built from TRBV29-1 and TRBJ2-7; 14 bases agree with TRBD2. The junction had 5 bases not matched to a gene; V was cut back by 6 bases and J by 4 bases. CDR3 length: 14 amino acids. Per germline, CDR1 SQVTM and CDR2 ANQGSEA. CDR3 sequence (DNA): TGCAGCGTGCGAGGGACTAGCGGGAGTTACGAGCAGTACTTC. Protein sequence: CSVRGTSGSYEQYF.

V usage is TRBV6-5 and J usage is TRBJ2-7, with 8 nucleotides matching TRBD2. Trimming cost V 6 bases and J 8 bases; bases outside gene matches: 15. Germline CDR1 and CDR2: MNHEY and SVGAGI. The CDR3 length is 15 residues. CDR3 bases: TGTGCCAGCAGGGATAGCGGACTAGCTACGCGCCAGCAGTACTTC. This translates into CASRDSGLATRQQYF.

Regarding this clone: This CDR3 is also generated by other DNA sequences in the sample. J is TRBJ2-1 and V is TRBV6-5, with 8 bases aligning to TRBD2. This CDR3 has 15 residues. V shed 0 bases, J shed 6 bases, and the junction held 4 bases outside the gene matches. Looked up from germline, CDR1 is MNHEY and CDR2 is SVGAGI. Here the CDR3 reads CASSYSASGRNEQFF. The CDR3 DNA reads as TGTGCCAGCAGTTACTCGGCTAGCGGGCGCAATGAGCAGTTCTTC.

This chain links TRBV28 with TRBJ2-1, with 15 bases aligning to TRBD2. CDR1 MDHEN and CDR2 SYDVKM come from the germline V gene. CDR3 length: 20 amino acids. V lost 5 bases and J lost 7; bases outside the gene matches: 18. The CDR3 DNA follows: TGTGCCAGCAGTCCATGGACACCCCTCGCCGGGACTAGCGGGAGGAATGAGCAGTTCTTC. Translation gives CASSPWTPLAGTSGRNEQFF. The full variable domain, completed using reference TRBV28 and TRBJ2-1, is DVKVTQSSRYLVKRTGEKVFLECVQDMDHENMFWYRQDPGLGLRLIYFSYDVKMKEKGDIPEGYSVSREKKERFSLILESASTNQTSMYLCASSPWTPLAGTSGRNEQFFGPGTRLTVL.

V is TRBV3-1 (or the pseudogene TRBV3-2) and J is TRBJ1-4; weak D call: TRBD1 (5 bases). V was pared by 4 bases and J by 5 bases, with 14 bases between. The CDR3 loop spans 15 amino acids. The V gene's germline CDR1 is LGHDT and CDR2 YNNKEL (reference sequence). The CDR3 DNA is TGTGCCAGCAGCCTCCAGGGTCGCTCAAATGAAAAACTGTTTTTT. Protein sequence: CASSLQGRSNEKLFF.

This chain connects TRBV19 to TRBJ2-7; TRBD1 is a possible D gene (5 bases). The V and J ends lost 3 bases and 0 bases respectively, with 12 bases between them. Looked up from germline, CDR1 is LNHDA and CDR2 is SQIVND (reference sequence). This CDR3 is built from 15 residues. The CDR3 sequence: CASSIDSDVSYEQYF. The CDR3 DNA reads as TGTGCCAGTAGTATCGACAGTGATGTCTCCTACGAGCAGTACTTC. Filled out from reference TRBV19 and TRBJ2-7, the complete variable domain reads DGGITQSPKYLFRKEGQNVTLSCEQNLNHDAMYWYRQDPGQGLRLIYYSQIVNDFQKGDIAEGYSVSREKKESFPLTVTSAQKNPTAFYLCASSIDSDVSYEQYFGPGTRLTVT.

The V and J genes are TRBV27 and TRBJ1-4; tentative D call: TRBD1 (6 bases). The V gene's germline CDR1 is MNHEY and CDR2 SMNVEV (reference sequence). The V and J ends lost 6 bases and 2 bases respectively, with 10 bases between them. The CDR3 is made up of 14 amino acids. The CDR3 sequence: CASSRDRTNEKLFF. In DNA, the CDR3 is TGTGCCAGCAGCCGCGACAGGACTAATGAAAAACTGTTTTTT.

The chain employs TRBV30 and TRBJ2-5; no definite D call. The ends were cut back, 0 bases at V and 13 bases at J, with 12 bases in the middle. Germline loops: CDR1 GTSNPN, CDR2 SVGIG (reference sequence). This CDR3 is 11 amino acids long. The CDR3 spells CAWSVAFSWYF. The CDR3 region has the DNA TGTGCCTGGAGTGTAGCCTTCTCCTGGTACTTC.

The chain couples TRBV7-9 to TRBJ1-6, with D possibly TRBD1 on 5 matching bases. The CDR3 is 12 residues long. V was shortened by 5 bases and J by 13 bases, with 12 bases between the two germline ends. The germline gives CDR1 SEHNR, CDR2 FQNEAQ (reference sequence). CDR3 loop: CASSRQEGPLHF. The CDR3 nucleotides are TGTGCCAGCAGCCGCCAGGAGGGGCCCCTCCACTTT.

The V gene is TRBV6-5, the J gene TRBJ1-3, with 9 bases fitting TRBD1. CDR1 is MNHEY, CDR2 SVGAGI, per germline. V was clipped by 6 bases and J by 3 bases; unmatched bases: 3. This CDR3 comprises 14 residues. DNA for the CDR3: TGTGCCAGCAGCACAGGGGGCAGTGGAAACACCATATATTTT. Encoded protein: CASSTGGSGNTIYF.

This chain connects TRBV18 to TRBJ2-1; 10 bases match TRBD2. The CDR3 is 16 amino acids. V was pared by 5 bases and J by 4 bases, with 8 bases of the junction left unmatched. Germline CDR1 is KGHSH and CDR2 is LQKENI. CDR3 sequence: CASSGLAGVKYNEQFF. The CDR3 DNA is TGTGCCAGCTCAGGGCTAGCGGGAGTAAAATACAATGAGCAGTTCTTC.

The rearrangement uses TRBV19 and TRBJ2-7, with D possibly being TRBD2 (6 bases). Germline CDR1 reads LNHDA; CDR2 reads SQIVND (reference sequence). The CDR3 runs to 15 residues. Trimming took off 1 base at V and 6 bases at J, with 16 bases between the two ends. CDR3 loop: CASSIAGGLSPEQYF. The DNA of the CDR3 is TGTGCCAGTAGTATAGCTGGGGGACTCTCCCCCGAGCAGTACTTC.

Only a few counts were recorded for this clone. The chain couples TRBV23-1 to TRBJ2-7; 9 positions match TRBD1. TRBV23-1 is an ORF, and what it does is uncertain. This CDR3 region has 17 residues. The J segment lost 3 bases and the V segment lost 3 bases, leaving 12 bases of the junction unmatched. The CDR3 sequence: CASSHPGTGLQYYEQYF. In DNA, the CDR3 is TGCGCCAGCAGTCATCCCGGGACAGGGCTCCAATACTACGAGCAGTACTTC.

In its sample, this clone was seen once. In DNA form, the CDR3 reads TGTGCCAGCAGCTTATTTACCGGGACACTTAGTTACGAGCAGTACTTC. This gives the protein CASSLFTGTLSYEQYF. The rearrangement joins TRBV7-8 to TRBJ2-7; possible D gene TRBD1, 6 bases. The CDR3 has 16 residues. Germline V gene lookup returns CDR1 SGHVS and CDR2 FQNEAQ. The V gene lost 2 bases and the J gene lost 4 bases, with 18 bases spanning the gap.

The J gene is TRBJ1-3, the V gene TRBV11-2; 12 bases agree with TRBD1. The CDR3 is 18 amino acids. From germline, CDR1 is SGHAT and CDR2 FQNNGV. V lost 6 bases to trimming and J lost 1 base; unmatched junction nucleotides: 10. CDR3 amino acids: CASRPAWDRGLSGNTIYF. The CDR3 DNA follows: TGTGCCAGCAGGCCTGCATGGGACAGGGGGCTTTCTGGAAACACCATATATTTT. The full variable domain, with the rest looked up from reference TRBV11-2 and TRBJ1-3, is EAGVAQSPRYKIIEKRQSVAFWCNPISGHATLYWYQQILGQGPKLLIQFQNNGVVDDSQLPKDRFSAERLKGVDSTLKIQPAKLEDSAVYLCASRPAWDRGLSGNTIYFGEGSWLTVV.

V gene TRBV11-2 combines with J gene TRBJ2-3; 8 bases agree with TRBD2. From germline, CDR1 is SGHAT and CDR2 FQNNGV. The length of the CDR3 is 15 residues. Germline trimming cut 5 bases from V and 1 base from J; bases unmatched to any gene: 5. As DNA, the CDR3 is TGTGCCAGCAGCCCCCTTAGCGGGGGCACAGATACGCAGTATTTT. It translates to CASSPLSGGTDTQYF.

The rearrangement uses TRBV11-3 and TRBJ2-7; 9 nucleotides align to TRBD2. V lost 3 bases to trimming and J lost 7 bases; unmatched junction nucleotides: 10. The CDR3 is made up of 15 amino acids. Germline V gene data show CDR1 as SGHNT and CDR2 as YENEEA. The CDR3 here is CASSFSGTSSGEQYF. The CDR3 DNA is TGTGCCAGCAGCTTCTCCGGGACTAGCTCGGGGGAGCAGTACTTC.